The 13 T cell receptor beta chains presented below share a single source sample, sequenced in a study of control samples from healthy donors and cancer patients. This table comes from immunoSEQ multiplex PCR, and its TCRdb copy is limited to in-frame clones, with some not included. The sample has roughly 370,000 clones; 80% to 95% are singletons. Sample: PBMCs. The receptors come from a man aged 40-49 years with head and neck cancer.

The V gene is TRBV15, the J gene TRBJ2-7; D ambiguous. The ends were cut back, 1 base at V and 0 bases at J, with 7 bases in the middle. This CDR3 has 14 amino acids. CDR1 LNHNV and CDR2 YYDKDF come from the germline V gene (reference sequence). The chain's CDR3 is CATSRVQSSYEQYF. The CDR3 DNA reads as TGTGCCACCAGCAGAGTGCAGAGCTCCTACGAGCAGTACTTC.

This clone was counted once. V gene TRBV11-2 combines with J gene TRBJ1-1, with TRBD1 as a possible D gene (6 bases). From germline, CDR1 is SGHAT and CDR2 FQNNGV. This CDR3 region has 16 residues. Trimming pared 5 bases from V and 6 bases from J, leaving 22 bases between. The CDR3 DNA reads as TGTGCCAGCAGCCCCGTGGACAGAATCTTAGGCCCTGAAGCTTTCTTT. Translation: CASSPVDRILGPEAFF.

This sequence joins TRBV9 and TRBJ2-7; a weak D match, TRBD1 (6 bases). Looked up from germline, CDR1 is SGDLS and CDR2 is YYNGEE. V was shortened by 3 bases and J by 3 bases, with 16 bases between the two germline ends. This CDR3 has 15 residues. CDR3 DNA: TGTGCCAGCAGCGAAGGACAGAGTTCGGGCTACGAGCAGTACTTC. Amino acid sequence: CASSEGQSSGYEQYF.

In this sample, this clone turned up many times. The chain carries TRBV28 and TRBJ1-1; D ambiguous. Per the germline V gene, CDR1 is MDHEN and CDR2 is SYDVKM. This CDR3 has 15 residues. Trimming stripped 2 bases from V and 1 base from J, with 11 bases between. The CDR3 here is CASSLEALENTEAFF. Here the CDR3 DNA reads TGTGCCAGCAGTTTAGAGGCGCTGGAGAACACTGAAGCTTTCTTT.

This clone appeared once. The CDR3 DNA reads TGTGCCAGCAGCATAACAGGGTGTAGCACAGATACGCAGTATTTT. Amino acid sequence: CASSITGCSTDTQYF. The gene calls are TRBV21-1 and TRBJ2-3; TRBD1, the table's D call, lacks a check against the DNA. TRBV21-1 represents a pseudogene. CDR3 length: 15 residues.

The rearrangement uses TRBV6-5 and TRBJ1-1; D gene uncertain. Germline assignment: CDR1 MNHEY and CDR2 SVGAGI. There are 12 residues in the CDR3. Trimming stripped 8 bases from V and 5 bases from J, with 12 bases between. The CDR3 sequence is CASGTPRTEAFF. CDR3 coding DNA: TGTGCCAGCGGTACGCCCCGGACTGAAGCTTTCTTT.

The genes are TRBV19 and TRBJ2-5; D perhaps matches TRBD2 (5 bases). Germline CDR1 reads LNHDA; CDR2 reads SQIVND (reference sequence). The CDR3 runs to 15 residues. V was shortened by 7 bases and J by 3 bases, with 18 bases between the two germline ends. DNA of the CDR3: TGTGCCAGTACTCCCCGGGGTAGCTGGGAAGAGACCCAGTACTTC. Its protein product is CASTPRGSWEETQYF.

The chain has TRBV6-5 and TRBJ2-2, with D uncertain. The CDR3 is 14 residues long. Deletions cut 2 bases from V and 6 bases from J, with 10 bases between. The germline gives CDR1 MNHEY, CDR2 SVGAGI. CDR3 protein: CASSYTERAGELFF. CDR3 sequence (DNA): TGTGCCAGCAGTTACACCGAAAGGGCCGGGGAGCTGTTTTTT.

The rearrangement links TRBV6-5 to TRBJ2-7; 10 nucleotides match TRBD1. Germline CDR1 and CDR2: MNHEY and SVGAGI. The CDR3 loop spans 14 amino acids. The V segment lost 7 bases and the J segment 5 bases; nucleotides outside the gene matches: 8. Here the CDR3 DNA reads TGTGCCAGCACCGCCAGGACAGGGGGGCACGAGCAGTACTTC. Translation gives CASTARTGGHEQYF.

J is TRBJ2-7 and V is TRBV27; D may match TRBD1 or TRBD2 (6 bases each). From germline, CDR1 is MNHEY and CDR2 SMNVEV (reference sequence). This CDR3 is built from 16 residues. V was cut by 1 base and J by 3 bases, with 16 bases left in between. CDR3 region: CASSLWRGAQGYEQYF. CDR3 sequence (DNA): TGTGCCAGCAGTTTATGGAGGGGGGCCCAGGGCTACGAGCAGTACTTC.

The CDR3 nucleotides are TGTGCCAGCAGGCCGCAACAGGGACTTTATGGCTACACCTTC. This translates into CASRPQQGLYGYTF. The chain joins TRBV2 to TRBJ1-2, with D perhaps TRBD1 (6 bases). Germline CDR1 and CDR2: SNHLY and FYNNEI. This CDR3 is 14 amino acids long. V dropped 6 bases and J dropped 5 bases, with 16 bases sitting between them.

The chain is built from TRBV18 and TRBJ2-7; 10 bases are shared with TRBD1. The V gene end was trimmed by 6 bases and the J gene end by 5 bases; junction bases not matched to a gene: 4. The V gene's germline CDR1 is KGHSH and CDR2 LQKENI. The CDR3 runs to 13 residues. As DNA, the CDR3 is TGTGCCAGCTCTCGGGGGACAGGGGACGAGCAGTACTTC. Protein: CASSRGTGDEQYF. The full variable domain, its missing parts supplied by reference TRBV18 and TRBJ2-7, is NAGVMQNPRHLVRRRGQEARLRCSPMKGHSHVYWYRQLPEEGLKFMVYLQKENIIDESGMPKERFSAEFPKEGPSILRIQQVVRGDSAAYFCASSRGTGDEQYFGPGTRLTVT.

The V gene is TRBV3-1 (or the pseudogene TRBV3-2), the J gene TRBJ2-7; a weak D match, TRBD2 (6 bases). V lost 4 bases to trimming and J lost 5 bases, with 18 bases between them. Germline loops: CDR1 LGHDT, CDR2 YNNKEL (reference sequence). The CDR3 is 15 residues long. Here the CDR3 reads CASSRSGSGVNEQYF. In DNA form, the CDR3 reads TGTGCCAGCAGCCGTTCGGGGTCGGGGGTAAACGAGCAGTACTTC.